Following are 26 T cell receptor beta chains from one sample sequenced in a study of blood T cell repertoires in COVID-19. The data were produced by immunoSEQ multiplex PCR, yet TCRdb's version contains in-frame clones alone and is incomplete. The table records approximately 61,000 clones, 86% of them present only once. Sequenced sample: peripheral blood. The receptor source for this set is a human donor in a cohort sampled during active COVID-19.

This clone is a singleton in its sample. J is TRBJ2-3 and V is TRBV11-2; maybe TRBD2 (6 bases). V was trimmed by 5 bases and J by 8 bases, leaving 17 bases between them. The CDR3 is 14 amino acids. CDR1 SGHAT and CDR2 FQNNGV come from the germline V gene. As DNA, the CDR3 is TGTGCCAGCAGCCCCGGGGGTGAACGAAGTACGCAGTATTTT. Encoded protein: CASSPGGERSTQYF.

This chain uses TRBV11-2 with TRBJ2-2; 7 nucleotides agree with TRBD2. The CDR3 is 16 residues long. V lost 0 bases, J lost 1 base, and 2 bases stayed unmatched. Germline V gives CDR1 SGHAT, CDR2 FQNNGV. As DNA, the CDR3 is TGTGCCAGCAGCTTAGATGGGAGGGTGAACACCGGGGAGCTGTTTTTT. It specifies CASSLDGRVNTGELFF.

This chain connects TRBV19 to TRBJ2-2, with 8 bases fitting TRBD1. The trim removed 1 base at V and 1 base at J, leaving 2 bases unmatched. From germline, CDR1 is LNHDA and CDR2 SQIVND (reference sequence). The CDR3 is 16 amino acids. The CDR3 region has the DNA TGTGCCAGTAGTATAGGAGGGACAGGGAACACCGGGGAGCTGTTTTTT. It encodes CASSIGGTGNTGELFF.

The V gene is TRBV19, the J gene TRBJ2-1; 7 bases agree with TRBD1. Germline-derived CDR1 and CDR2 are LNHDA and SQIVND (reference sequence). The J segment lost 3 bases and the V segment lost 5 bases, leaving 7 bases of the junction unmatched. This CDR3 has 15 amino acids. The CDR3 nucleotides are TGTGCCAGTAGTTACACAGGGGCGGGCTACAATGAGCAGTTCTTC. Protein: CASSYTGAGYNEQFF.

CDR3 bases: TGTGCCAGCAGCCCAAGGGGGAGAGGGGAGCTGTTTTTT. This sequence encodes CASSPRGRGELFF. The chain combines TRBV9 with TRBJ2-2, with a tentative D call TRBD1 (6 bases). This CDR3 is built from 13 residues. Germline loops: CDR1 SGDLS, CDR2 YYNGEE. Trimming stripped 4 bases from V and 8 bases from J, with 12 bases between.

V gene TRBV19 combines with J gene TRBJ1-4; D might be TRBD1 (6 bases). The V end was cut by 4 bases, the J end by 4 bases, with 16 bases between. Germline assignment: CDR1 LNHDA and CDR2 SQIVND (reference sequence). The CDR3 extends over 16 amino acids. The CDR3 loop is CASSTLLGQINEKLFF. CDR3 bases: TGTGCCAGTAGTACCCTCCTCGGACAGATTAATGAAAAACTGTTTTTT.

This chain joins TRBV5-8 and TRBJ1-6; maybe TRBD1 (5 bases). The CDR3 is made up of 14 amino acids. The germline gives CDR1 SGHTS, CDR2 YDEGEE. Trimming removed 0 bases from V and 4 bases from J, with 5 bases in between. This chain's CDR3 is CASSLGQYNSPLHF. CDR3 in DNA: TGTGCCAGCAGCTTGGGACAGTATAATTCACCCCTCCACTTT.

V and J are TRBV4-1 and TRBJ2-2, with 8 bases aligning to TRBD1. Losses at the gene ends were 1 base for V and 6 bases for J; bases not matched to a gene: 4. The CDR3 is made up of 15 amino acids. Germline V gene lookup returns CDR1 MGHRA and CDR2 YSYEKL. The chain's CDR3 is CASSQADRGAGELFF. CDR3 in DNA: TGCGCCAGCAGCCAAGCCGACAGGGGTGCCGGGGAGCTGTTTTTT.

The chain's CDR3 is CASSYSKGNEKLFF. The CDR3 DNA follows: TGTGCCAGCAGTTACTCGAAGGGGAATGAAAAACTGTTTTTT. This rearrangement joins TRBV6-5 to TRBJ1-4; maybe TRBD1 (5 bases). The germline V gene has CDR1 MNHEY and CDR2 SVGAGI. Trimming pared 0 bases from V and 5 bases from J, leaving 7 bases between. There are 14 residues in the CDR3.

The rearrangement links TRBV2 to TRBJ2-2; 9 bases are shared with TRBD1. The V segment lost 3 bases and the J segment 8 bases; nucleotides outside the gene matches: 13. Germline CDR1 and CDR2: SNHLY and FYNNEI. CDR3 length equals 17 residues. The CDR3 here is CASSERGTGGSGGELFF. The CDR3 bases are TGTGCCAGCAGTGAGCGGGGAACAGGGGGCAGTGGTGGGGAGCTGTTTTTT.

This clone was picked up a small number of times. CDR3 amino acids: CASSFSAGADYNEQFF. CDR3 bases: TGTGCCAGCAGCTTTAGTGCGGGAGCGGACTACAATGAGCAGTTCTTC. The V gene is TRBV7-9, the J gene TRBJ2-1, with 7 bases that match TRBD2. Looked up from germline, CDR1 is SEHNR and CDR2 is FQNEAQ (reference sequence). The CDR3 has 16 residues. V lost 3 bases, J lost 3 bases, and 8 bases stayed unmatched.

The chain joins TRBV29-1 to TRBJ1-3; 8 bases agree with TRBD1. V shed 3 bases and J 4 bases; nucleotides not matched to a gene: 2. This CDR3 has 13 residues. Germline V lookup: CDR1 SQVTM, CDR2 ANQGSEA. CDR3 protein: CSVEGQEGNTIYF. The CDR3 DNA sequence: TGCAGCGTTGAGGGACAGGAGGGAAACACCATATATTTT.

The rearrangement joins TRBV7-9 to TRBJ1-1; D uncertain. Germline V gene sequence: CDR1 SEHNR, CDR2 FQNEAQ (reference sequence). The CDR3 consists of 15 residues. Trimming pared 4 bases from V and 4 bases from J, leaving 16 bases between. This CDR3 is CASSSSEYLGTEAFF. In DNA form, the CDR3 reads TGTGCCAGCAGCTCCTCTGAGTATCTCGGCACTGAAGCTTTCTTT.

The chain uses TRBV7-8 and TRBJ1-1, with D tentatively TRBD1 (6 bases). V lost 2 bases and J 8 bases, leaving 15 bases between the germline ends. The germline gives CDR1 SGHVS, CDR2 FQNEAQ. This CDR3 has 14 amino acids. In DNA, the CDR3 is TGTGCCAGCAGCTTATCAACAGGGATCTCGGAAGCTTTCTTT. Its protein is CASSLSTGISEAFF.

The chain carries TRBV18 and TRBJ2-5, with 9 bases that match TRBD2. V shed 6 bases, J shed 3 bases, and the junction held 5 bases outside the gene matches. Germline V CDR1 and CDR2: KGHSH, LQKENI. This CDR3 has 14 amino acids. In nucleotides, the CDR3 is TGTGCCAGCTCTCAGATAGCGGGGGAAGAGACCCAGTACTTC. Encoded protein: CASSQIAGEETQYF.

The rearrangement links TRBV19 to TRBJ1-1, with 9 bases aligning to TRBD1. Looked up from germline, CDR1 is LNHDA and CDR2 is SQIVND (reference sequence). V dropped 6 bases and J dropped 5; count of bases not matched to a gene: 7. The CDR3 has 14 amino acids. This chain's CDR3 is CASSRTGERTEAFF. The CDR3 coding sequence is TGTGCCAGTAGCAGGACAGGGGAGAGGACTGAAGCTTTCTTT.

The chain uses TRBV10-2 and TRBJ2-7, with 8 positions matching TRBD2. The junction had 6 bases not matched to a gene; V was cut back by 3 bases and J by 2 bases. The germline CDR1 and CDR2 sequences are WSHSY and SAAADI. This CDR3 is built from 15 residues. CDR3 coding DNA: TGCGCCAGCAGTGACTGGGGCGGGAGGACCTACGAGCAGTACTTC. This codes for CASSDWGGRTYEQYF.

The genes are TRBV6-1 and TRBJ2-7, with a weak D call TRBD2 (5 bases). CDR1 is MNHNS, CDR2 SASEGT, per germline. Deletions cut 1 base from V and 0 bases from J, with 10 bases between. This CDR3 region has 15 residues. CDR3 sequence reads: CASSEGGRGSYEQYF. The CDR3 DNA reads TGTGCCAGCAGTGAAGGGGGTCGGGGCTCCTACGAGCAGTACTTC.

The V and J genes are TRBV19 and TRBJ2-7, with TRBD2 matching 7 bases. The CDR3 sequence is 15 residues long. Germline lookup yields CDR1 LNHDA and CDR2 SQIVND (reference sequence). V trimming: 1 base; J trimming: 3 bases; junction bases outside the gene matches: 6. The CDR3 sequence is CASSIAGRGDYEQYF. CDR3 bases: TGTGCCAGTAGTATAGCGGGGAGGGGAGACTACGAGCAGTACTTC.

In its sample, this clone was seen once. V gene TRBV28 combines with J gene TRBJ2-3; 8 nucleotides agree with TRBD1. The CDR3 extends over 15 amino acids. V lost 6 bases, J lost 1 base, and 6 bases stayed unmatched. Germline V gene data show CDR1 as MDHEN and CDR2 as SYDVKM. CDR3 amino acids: CASRNTGGGTDTQYF. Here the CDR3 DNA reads TGTGCCAGCAGGAATACAGGGGGTGGCACAGATACGCAGTATTTT.

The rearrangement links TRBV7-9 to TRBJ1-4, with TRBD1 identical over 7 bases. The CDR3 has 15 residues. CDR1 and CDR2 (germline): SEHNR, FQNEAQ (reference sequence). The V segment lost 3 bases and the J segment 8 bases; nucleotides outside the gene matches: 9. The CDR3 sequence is CASSLKGQREEKLFF. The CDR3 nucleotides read TGTGCCAGCAGCTTGAAGGGACAGAGGGAAGAAAAACTGTTTTTT. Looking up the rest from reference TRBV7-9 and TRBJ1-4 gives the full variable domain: DTGVSQNPRHKITKRGQNVTFRCDPISEHNRLYWYRQTLGQGPEFLTYFQNEAQLEKSRLLSDRFSAERPKGSFSTLEIQRTEQGDSAMYLCASSLKGQREEKLFFGSGTQLSVL.

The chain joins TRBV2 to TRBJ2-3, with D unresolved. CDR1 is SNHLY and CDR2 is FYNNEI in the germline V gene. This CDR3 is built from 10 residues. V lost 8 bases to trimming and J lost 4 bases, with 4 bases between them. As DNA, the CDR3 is TGTGCCAGCCGCGCAGATACGCAGTATTTT. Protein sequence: CASRADTQYF.

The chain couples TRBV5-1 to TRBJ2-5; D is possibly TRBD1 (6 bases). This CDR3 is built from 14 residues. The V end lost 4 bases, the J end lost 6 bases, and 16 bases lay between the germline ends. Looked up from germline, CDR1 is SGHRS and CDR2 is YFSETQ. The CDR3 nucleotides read TGCGCCAGCAGCCTCTCAGGGGCTACGCAGACCCAGTACTTC. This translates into CASSLSGATQTQYF.

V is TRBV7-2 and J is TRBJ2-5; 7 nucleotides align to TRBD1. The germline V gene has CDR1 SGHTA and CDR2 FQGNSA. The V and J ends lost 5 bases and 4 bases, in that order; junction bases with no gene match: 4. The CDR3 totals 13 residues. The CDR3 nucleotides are TGTGCCAGCAGCGCAGGGGGAAGAGAGACCCAGTACTTC. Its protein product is CASSAGGRETQYF.

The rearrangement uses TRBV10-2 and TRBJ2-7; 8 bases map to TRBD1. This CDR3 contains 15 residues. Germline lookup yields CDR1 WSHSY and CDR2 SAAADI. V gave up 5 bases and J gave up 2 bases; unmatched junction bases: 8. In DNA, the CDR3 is TGCGCCAGCAGTCGCCCGGGACAGGCGACCTACGAGCAGTACTTC. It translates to CASSRPGQATYEQYF.

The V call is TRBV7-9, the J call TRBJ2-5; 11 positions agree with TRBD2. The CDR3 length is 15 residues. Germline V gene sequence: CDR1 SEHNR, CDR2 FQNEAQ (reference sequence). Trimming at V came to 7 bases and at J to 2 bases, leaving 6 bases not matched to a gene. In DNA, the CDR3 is TGTGCCAGCAACCCCGGGACTAGCGGTCAAGAGACCCAGTACTTC. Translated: CASNPGTSGQETQYF.